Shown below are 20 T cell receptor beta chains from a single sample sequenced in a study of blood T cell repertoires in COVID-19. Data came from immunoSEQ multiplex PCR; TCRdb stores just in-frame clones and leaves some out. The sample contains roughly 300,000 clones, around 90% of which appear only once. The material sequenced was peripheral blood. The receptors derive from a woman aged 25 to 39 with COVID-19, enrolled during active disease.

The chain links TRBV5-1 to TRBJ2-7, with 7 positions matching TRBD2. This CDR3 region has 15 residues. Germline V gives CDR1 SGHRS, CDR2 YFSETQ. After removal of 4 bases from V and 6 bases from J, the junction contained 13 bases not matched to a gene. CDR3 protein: CASSPREGGRREQYF. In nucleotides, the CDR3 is TGCGCCAGCAGCCCGAGGGAGGGAGGACGGCGCGAGCAGTACTTC.

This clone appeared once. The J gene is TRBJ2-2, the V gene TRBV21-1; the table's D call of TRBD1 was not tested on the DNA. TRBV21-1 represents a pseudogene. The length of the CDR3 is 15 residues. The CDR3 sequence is CASSTPGQGIGELFF. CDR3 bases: TGTGCCAGCAGCACACCGGGACAGGGTATCGGGGAGCTGTTTTTT.

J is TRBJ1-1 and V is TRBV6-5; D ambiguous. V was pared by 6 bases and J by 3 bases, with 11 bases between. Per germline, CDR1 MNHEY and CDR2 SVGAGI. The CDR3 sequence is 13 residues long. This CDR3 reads CASRIRRDTEAFF. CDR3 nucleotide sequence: TGTGCCAGCAGGATTCGACGGGACACTGAAGCTTTCTTT.

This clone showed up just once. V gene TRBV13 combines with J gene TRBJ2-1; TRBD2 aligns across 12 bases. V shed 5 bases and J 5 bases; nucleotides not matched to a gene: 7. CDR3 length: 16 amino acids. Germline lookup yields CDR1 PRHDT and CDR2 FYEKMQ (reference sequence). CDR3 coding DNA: TGTGCCAGCAGCCCCCGACTAGCGGGAGACAACAATGAGCAGTTCTTC. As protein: CASSPRLAGDNNEQFF. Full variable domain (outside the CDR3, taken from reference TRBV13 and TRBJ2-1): AAGVIQSPRHLIKEKRETATLKCYPIPRHDTVYWYQQGPGQDPQFLISFYEKMQSDKGSIPDRFSAQQFSDYHSELNMSSLELGDSALYFCASSPRLAGDNNEQFFGPGTRLTVL.

This CDR3 is CASSFSDRGNEKLFF. CDR3 DNA sequence: TGTGCCAGCAGCTTCTCGGACAGGGGGAATGAAAAACTGTTTTTT. The rearrangement joins TRBV2 to TRBJ1-4; 10 bases map to TRBD1. The ends lost 6 bases at V and 5 bases at J; junction bases unmatched: 6. The CDR3 extends over 15 amino acids. Germline CDR1 and CDR2: SNHLY and FYNNEI.

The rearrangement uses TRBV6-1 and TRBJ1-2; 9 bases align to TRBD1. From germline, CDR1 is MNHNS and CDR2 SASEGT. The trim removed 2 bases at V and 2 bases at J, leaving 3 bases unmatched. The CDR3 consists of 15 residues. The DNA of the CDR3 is TGTGCCAGCAGTGAATACGACAGGGGGAACTATGGCTACACCTTC. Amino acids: CASSEYDRGNYGYTF.

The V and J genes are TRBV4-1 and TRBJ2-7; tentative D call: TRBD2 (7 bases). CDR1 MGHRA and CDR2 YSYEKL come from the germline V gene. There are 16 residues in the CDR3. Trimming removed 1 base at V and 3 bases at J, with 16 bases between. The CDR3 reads CASSQVGGRAVYEQYF. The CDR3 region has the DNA TGCGCCAGCAGCCAAGTGGGGGGGCGGGCCGTCTACGAGCAGTACTTC.

CDR3 sequence reads: CASSFMQGNYGYTF. CDR3 in DNA: TGTGCCAGCAGTTTTATGCAGGGTAACTATGGCTACACCTTC. The chain combines TRBV28 with TRBJ1-2, with D possibly TRBD1 on 5 matching bases. V dropped 3 bases and J dropped 1 base, with 9 bases sitting between them. CDR1 is MDHEN and CDR2 is SYDVKM in the germline V gene. This CDR3 has 14 residues.

The CDR3 DNA is TGCGCCAGCAGACCGACCCGGGGACAGGAGGAACGCGAGCAGTACTTC. It is translated as CASRPTRGQEEREQYF. The chain couples TRBV10-1 to TRBJ2-7; 8 positions agree with TRBD1. V trimming: 6 bases; J trimming: 6 bases; junction bases outside the gene matches: 16. The CDR3 runs 16 residues. Germline V gene lookup returns CDR1 WNHNN and CDR2 SYGVQD (reference sequence).

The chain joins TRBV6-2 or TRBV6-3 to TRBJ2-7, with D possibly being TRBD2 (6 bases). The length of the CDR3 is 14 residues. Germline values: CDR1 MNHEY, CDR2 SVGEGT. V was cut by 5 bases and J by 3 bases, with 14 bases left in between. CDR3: CASSRRTNLYEQYF. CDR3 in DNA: TGTGCCAGCAGTCGCCGGACTAATCTCTACGAGCAGTACTTC.

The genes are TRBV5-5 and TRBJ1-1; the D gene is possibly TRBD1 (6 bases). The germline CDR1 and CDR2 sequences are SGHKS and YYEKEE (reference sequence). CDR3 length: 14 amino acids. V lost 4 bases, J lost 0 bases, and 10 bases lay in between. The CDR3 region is CASSPDRLNTEAFF. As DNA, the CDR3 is TGTGCCAGCAGCCCGGACAGATTGAACACTGAAGCTTTCTTT.

The CDR3 loop is CASSLGPGMNYEQYF. CDR3 DNA: TGTGCCAGCAGTTTAGGGCCCGGGATGAATTACGAGCAGTACTTC. The rearrangement uses TRBV28 and TRBJ2-7, with D maybe TRBD2 (5 bases). The CDR3 loop spans 15 amino acids. Trimming stripped 2 bases from V and 4 bases from J, with 15 bases between. Per the germline V gene, CDR1 is MDHEN and CDR2 is SYDVKM.

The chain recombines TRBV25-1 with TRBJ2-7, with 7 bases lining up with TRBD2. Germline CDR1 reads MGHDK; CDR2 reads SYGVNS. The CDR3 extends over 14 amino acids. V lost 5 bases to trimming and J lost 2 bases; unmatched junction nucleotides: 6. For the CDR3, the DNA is TGTGCCAGCAGTTTCGCGGGAGCCCCCTACGAGCAGTACTTC. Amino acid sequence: CASSFAGAPYEQYF.

CDR3 in DNA: TGTGCCAGCAGCTTTACTAGCGGGAGCAACGAGCAGTACTTC. It codes for CASSFTSGSNEQYF. V is TRBV5-4 and J is TRBJ2-7, with 11 bases matching TRBD2. CDR1 SGHNT and CDR2 YYREEE come from the germline V gene (reference sequence). V lost 2 bases and J lost 5; bases outside the gene matches: 3. The CDR3 sequence is 14 residues long.

This CDR3 is CASSQEGRGLGNQPQHF. The CDR3 coding sequence is TGCGCCAGCAGCCAAGAAGGCAGGGGGTTGGGCAATCAGCCCCAGCATTTT. The chain has TRBV4-1 and TRBJ1-5, with 7 bases identical to TRBD1. V was clipped by 0 bases and J by 2 bases; unmatched bases: 7. CDR3 length: 17 residues. Germline-derived CDR1 and CDR2 are MGHRA and YSYEKL.

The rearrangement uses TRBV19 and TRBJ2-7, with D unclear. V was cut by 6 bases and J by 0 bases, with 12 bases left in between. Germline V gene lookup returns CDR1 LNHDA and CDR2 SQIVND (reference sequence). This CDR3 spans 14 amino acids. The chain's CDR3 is CASSVSGSSYEQYF. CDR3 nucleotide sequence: TGTGCCAGTAGCGTATCGGGTAGCTCCTACGAGCAGTACTTC.

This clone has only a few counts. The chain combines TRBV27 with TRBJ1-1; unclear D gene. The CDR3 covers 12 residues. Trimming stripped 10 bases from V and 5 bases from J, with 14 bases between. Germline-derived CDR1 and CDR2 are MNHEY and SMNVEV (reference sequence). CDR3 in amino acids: CATRLRGTEAFF. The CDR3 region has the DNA TGTGCCACTAGGCTCAGAGGGACTGAAGCTTTCTTT.

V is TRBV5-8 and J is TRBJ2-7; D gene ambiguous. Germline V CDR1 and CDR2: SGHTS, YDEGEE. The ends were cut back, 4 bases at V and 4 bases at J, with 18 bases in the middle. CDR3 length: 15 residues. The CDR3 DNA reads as TGTGCCAGCAGCCCCGTCTTGGAAAGCGTGTACGAGCAGTACTTC. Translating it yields CASSPVLESVYEQYF.

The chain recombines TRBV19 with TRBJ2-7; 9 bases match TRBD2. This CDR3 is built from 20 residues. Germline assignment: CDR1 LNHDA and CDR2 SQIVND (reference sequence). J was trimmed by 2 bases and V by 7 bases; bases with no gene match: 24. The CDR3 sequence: CASTQRGASGDLPLTYEQYF. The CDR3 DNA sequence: TGTGCCAGTACTCAGCGGGGGGCTAGCGGGGACTTGCCCTTGACCTACGAGCAGTACTTC.

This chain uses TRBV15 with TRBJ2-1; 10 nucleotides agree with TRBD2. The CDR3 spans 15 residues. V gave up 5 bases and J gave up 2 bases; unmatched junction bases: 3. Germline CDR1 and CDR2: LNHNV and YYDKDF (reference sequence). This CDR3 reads CATSPGTSAYNEQFF. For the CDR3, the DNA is TGTGCCACCAGCCCCGGGACTAGCGCCTACAATGAGCAGTTCTTC.